This T cell receptor (beta chain) derives from a study of technical replicates of blood from a handful of donors. Data came from immunoSEQ multiplex PCR; TCRdb stores just in-frame clones and leaves some out. This sample has about 70,000 clones, with approximately 90% found just once. The V gene end was trimmed by 4 bases and the J gene end by 3 bases; junction bases not matched to a gene: 6. The CDR3 totals 15 residues. The germline CDR1 and CDR2 sequences are SGHRS and YFSETQ. The receptor was derived from a human donor in good health. Some clones in this sample may be carry-over from other donors' samples. The chain links TRBV5-1 to TRBJ1-5; 8 bases agree with TRBD1. Input material: PBMCs. CDR3: CASSQDRVINQPQHF. The DNA for the CDR3 is TGCGCCAGCAGCCAGGACAGGGTTATCAATCAGCCCCAGCATTTT.